This T cell receptor (beta chain) was captured by sequencing in a study of PD-L1 blockade in urothelial cancer. Study in general: It was at 3 weeks (second dose) and 6 weeks after treatment start that blood was analyzed. A median of roughly 150,000 T cells was found in the blood samples. Study observations and caveats: Larger 3-week expansion of tumor-associated blood clones was seen in durable-benefit patients.

The germline V gene has CDR1 SGDLS and CDR2 YYNGEE. The CDR3 has 17 residues. V lost 2 bases, J lost 8 bases, and 14 bases stayed unmatched. Some clones are missing from TCRdb's copy, which holds only in-frame ones; the method was immunoSEQ multiplex PCR. The table includes 45,000 or so clones, almost 85% detected once. All patients carried locally advanced or metastatic urothelial carcinoma. In the case of this clone: Its antigen is not known.

The gene calls are TRBV9 and TRBJ2-1; 9 positions agree with TRBD2. The clonotype was recovered from a man in his 70s with urothelial cancer. This sample comprised PBMCs, obtained around atezolizumab (anti-PD-L1) treatment. Written as DNA, the CDR3 is TGTGCCAGCAGCGTGGGGATTAGCGGGAGTGGGGGGCATGAGCAGTTCTTC. Translation gives CASSVGISGSGGHEQFF.